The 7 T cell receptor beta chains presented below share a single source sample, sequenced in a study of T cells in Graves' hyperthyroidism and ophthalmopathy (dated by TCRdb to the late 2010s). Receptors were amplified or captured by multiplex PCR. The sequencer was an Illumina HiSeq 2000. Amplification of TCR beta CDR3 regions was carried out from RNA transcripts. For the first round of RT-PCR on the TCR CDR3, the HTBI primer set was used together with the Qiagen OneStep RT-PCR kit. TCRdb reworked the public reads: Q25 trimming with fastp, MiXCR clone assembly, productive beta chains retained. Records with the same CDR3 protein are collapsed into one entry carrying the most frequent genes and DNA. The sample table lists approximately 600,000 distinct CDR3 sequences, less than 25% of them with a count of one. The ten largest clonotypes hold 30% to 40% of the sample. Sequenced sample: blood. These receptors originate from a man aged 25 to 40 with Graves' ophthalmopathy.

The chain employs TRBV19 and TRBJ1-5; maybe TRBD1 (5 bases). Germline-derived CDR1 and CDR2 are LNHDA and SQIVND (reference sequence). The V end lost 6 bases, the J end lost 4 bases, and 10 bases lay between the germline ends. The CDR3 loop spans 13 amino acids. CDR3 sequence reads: CASRPGRNQPQHF. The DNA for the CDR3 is TGTGCCAGTAGGCCAGGGCGAAATCAGCCCCAGCATTTT.

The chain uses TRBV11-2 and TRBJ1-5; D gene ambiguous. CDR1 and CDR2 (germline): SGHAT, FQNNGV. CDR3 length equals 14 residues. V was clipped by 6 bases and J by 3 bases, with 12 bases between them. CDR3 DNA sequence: TGTGCCAGCAGTTTGGGATCCGTCAATCAGCCCCAGCATTTT. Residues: CASSLGSVNQPQHF.

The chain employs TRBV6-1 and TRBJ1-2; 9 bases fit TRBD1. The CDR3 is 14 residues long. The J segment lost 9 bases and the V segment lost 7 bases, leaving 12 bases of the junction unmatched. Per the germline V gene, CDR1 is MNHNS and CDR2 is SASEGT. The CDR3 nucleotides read TGTGCCAGCATAGGGGGCGGGACAGGGAAAAGCTACACCTTC. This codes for CASIGGGTGKSYTF.

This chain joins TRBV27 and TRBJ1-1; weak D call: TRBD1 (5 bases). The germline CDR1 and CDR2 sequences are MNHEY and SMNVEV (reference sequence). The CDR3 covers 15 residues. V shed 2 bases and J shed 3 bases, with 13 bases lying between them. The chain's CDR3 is CASSLDGGGYTEAFF. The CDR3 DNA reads TGTGCCAGCAGTTTAGATGGGGGAGGTTACACTGAAGCTTTCTTT.

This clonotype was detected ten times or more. The CDR3 DNA reads as TGTGCCAGCAGCCCTCCGGGACAGGGTTACTATGGCTACACCTTC. It codes for CASSPPGQGYYGYTF. The V call is TRBV2, the J call TRBJ1-2, with 9 positions matching TRBD1. The CDR3 extends over 15 amino acids. V shed 6 bases, J shed 3 bases, and the junction held 8 bases outside the gene matches. Germline V gene lookup returns CDR1 SNHLY and CDR2 FYNNEI.

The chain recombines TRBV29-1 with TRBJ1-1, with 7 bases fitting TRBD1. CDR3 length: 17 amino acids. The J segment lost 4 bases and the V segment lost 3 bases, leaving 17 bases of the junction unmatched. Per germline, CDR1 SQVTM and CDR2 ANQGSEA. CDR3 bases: TGCAGCGTTGATGGGGGGATAGAAGGGGGCGCAGGCACTGAAGCTTTCTTT. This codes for CSVDGGIEGGAGTEAFF.

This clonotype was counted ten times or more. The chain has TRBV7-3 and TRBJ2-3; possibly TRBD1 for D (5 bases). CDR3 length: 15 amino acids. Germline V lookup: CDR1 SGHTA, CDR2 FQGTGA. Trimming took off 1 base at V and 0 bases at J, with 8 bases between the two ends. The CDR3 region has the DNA TGTGCCAGCAGCTTAAGGGGCGGTAGCACAGATACGCAGTATTTT. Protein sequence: CASSLRGGSTDTQYF.